These T cell receptor beta chains were read from a single sample in a study of blood T cell repertoires in COVID-19. The method was immunoSEQ multiplex PCR; TCRdb's version includes in-frame clones alone and lacks a portion of them. The sample lists some 180,000 clones; roughly 81% were seen once. Sequenced sample: peripheral blood. The source of these receptors is a woman aged 80 or older with COVID-19, enrolled during active disease. CDR3s include the opening cysteine and the closing phenylalanine or tryptophan. Fields, in order: clone size, J gene, D gene, V gene, CDR3 protein, CDR3 DNA. D genes are given only for firm matches. Clone size is not always given. Where it is, it says once, few, many or a class for expanded clones.

size: -; J: TRBJ2-5; D: TRBD2; V: TRBV6-1; CDR3: CASSESLAGGRETQYF; DNA: TGTGCCAGCAGTGAAAGTCTAGCGGGGGGCCGGGAGACCCAGTACTTC
size: -; J: TRBJ2-3; D: -; V: TRBV2; CDR3: CASSELAGDTQYF; DNA: TGTGCCAGCAGTGAATTGGCGGGGGATACGCAGTATTTT
size: -; J: TRBJ1-1; D: -; V: TRBV15; CDR3: CATSSRVNTEAFF; DNA: TGTGCCACCAGCAGCAGGGTAAACACTGAAGCTTTCTTT
size: -; J: TRBJ2-7; D: -; V: TRBV18; CDR3: CASSPVGGRYEQYF; DNA: TGTGCCAGCTCACCAGTCGGGGGGCGCTACGAGCAGTACTTC
size: once; J: TRBJ2-3; D: TRBD1; V: TRBV10-3; CDR3: CAIRPVGQGSDTQYF; DNA: TGTGCCATCAGGCCCGTGGGACAGGGATCAGATACGCAGTATTTT
size: -; J: TRBJ1-4; D: TRBD1; V: TRBV7-9; CDR3: CASSLGDSGDRIF; DNA: TGTGCCAGCAGCTTAGGGGACTCCGGGGACAGGATTTTT
size: -; J: TRBJ2-7; D: TRBD2; V: TRBV4-3; CDR3: CASSQDRLAGAYEQYF; DNA: TGCGCCAGCAGCCAAGATCGGCTAGCGGGGGCCTACGAGCAGTACTTC
size: -; J: TRBJ1-6; D: -; V: TRBV6-5; CDR3: CASSYREGDYNSPLHF; DNA: TGTGCCAGCAGTTACCGCGAGGGGGATTATAATTCACCCCTCCACTTT
size: few; J: TRBJ2-7; D: TRBD2; V: TRBV11-2; CDR3: CASSLRGRDTFYEQYF; DNA: TGTGCCAGCAGCCTCCGCGGGAGGGACACCTTCTACGAGCAGTACTTC
size: -; J: TRBJ1-2; D: -; V: TRBV6-5; CDR3: CATSPAAVNYGYTF; DNA: TGTGCCACCTCCCCGGCGGCAGTTAACTATGGCTACACCTTC
size: -; J: TRBJ1-1; D: -; V: TRBV28; CDR3: CASSSPRVEGTEAFF; DNA: TGTGCCAGCAGTTCTCCCCGGGTGGAGGGCACTGAAGCTTTCTTT
size: -; J: TRBJ2-5; D: -; V: TRBV7-9; CDR3: CASRVGGGVGETQYF; DNA: TGTGCCAGCAGGGTTGGAGGGGGCGTAGGAGAGACCCAGTACTTC
size: -; J: TRBJ1-1; D: TRBD1; V: TRBV6-5; CDR3: CASTRTGRNTEAFF; DNA: TGTGCCAGCACCCGGACAGGGAGGAACACTGAAGCTTTCTTT
size: few; J: TRBJ1-6; D: TRBD1; V: TRBV2; CDR3: CASSGTPGQGHSPLHF; DNA: TGTGCCAGCAGCGGAACCCCGGGACAGGGGCATTCACCCCTCCACTTT
size: few; J: TRBJ1-4; D: -; V: TRBV28; CDR3: CASSLPGVATNEKLFF; DNA: TGTGCCAGCAGTCTCCCGGGGGTTGCAACTAATGAAAAACTGTTTTTT
size: few; J: TRBJ2-1; D: -; V: TRBV7-9; CDR3: CASSSGTPSPYNEQFF; DNA: TGTGCCAGCAGCTCCGGGACTCCCTCGCCCTACAATGAGCAGTTCTTC
size: -; J: TRBJ2-3; D: -; V: TRBV27; CDR3: CASSLFGAWTDTQYF; DNA: TGTGCCAGCAGTTTATTTGGGGCTTGGACAGATACGCAGTATTTT
size: -; J: TRBJ2-1; D: TRBD2; V: TRBV23-1; CDR3: CASLRQREGEEQFF; DNA: TGCGCCAGTTTACGCCAGCGGGAAGGGGAGGAGCAGTTCTTC